The clone carrying this T cell receptor beta chain was counted between two and nine times. For sorted subsets, approximately 180 ng DNA per replicate equaled roughly 30,000 T cell genomes. TCRdb keeps only in-frame clones here, not all; method: immunoSEQ multiplex PCR. The table includes about 1 million clones, around four fifths detected once. The germline gives CDR1 LNHDA, CDR2 SQIVND (reference sequence). Between the trimmed V and J ends, which lost 3 bases and 1 base, there was a span of 9 bases. The CDR3 contains 14 residues. This entry belongs to a study of shared clonotypes between healthy human individuals. Study summary: Every donor yielded three CD4 naive, three CD4 memory, two CD8 naive and one CD8 memory plate.

The rearrangement links TRBV19 to TRBJ2-5, with D hard to call. Sequenced material: memory CD4+ T cells sorted from blood. Subset denoted: CD45RA-negative fraction. This clonotype originated in a man aged 18 to 30 in good health. The CDR3: CASSIRLVQETQYF. The CDR3 region has the DNA TGTGCCAGTAGTATCCGACTGGTCCAAGAGACCCAGTACTTC.